The source of this TCR beta chain is a study of beta chain features in type 1 diabetes. Study observations and caveats: All four CD4+ subsets of Type 1 diabetes patients contained TCRB CDR3s that were moderately but significantly shorter.

Of note for this clone: Antigen specificity is unknown.

The entirety of the isolated RNA underwent reverse transcription, so expressed TCRB transcripts were sequenced. Some clones are missing from TCRdb's copy, which holds only in-frame ones; the method was immunoSEQ multiplex PCR. The profile shows roughly 260,000 clones, 20% of them singletons. The specimen was naive CD4+ T cells from blood. The clonotype was recovered from a woman aged 40 to 50 with type 1 diabetes.

Written as DNA, the CDR3 is TGTGCCAGCAGTTTGAGATACTCTAGCACAGATACGCAGTATTTT. As protein: CASSLRYSSTDTQYF. The rearrangement uses TRBV28 and TRBJ2-3; D gene ambiguous. V lost 3 bases to trimming and J lost 0 bases, with 10 bases between them. The CDR3 is 15 amino acids. The germline CDR1 and CDR2 sequences are MDHEN and SYDVKM. The full variable domain, rest sourced from reference TRBV28 and TRBJ2-3, is DVKVTQSSRYLVKRTGEKVFLECVQDMDHENMFWYRQDPGLGLRLIYFSYDVKMKEKGDIPEGYSVSREKKERFSLILESASTNQTSMYLCASSLRYSSTDTQYFGPGTRLTVL.